This TCR beta chain was captured by sequencing in a study of shared clonotypes between healthy human individuals. Points from the study as a whole: As a rule, naive subsets had a larger estimated richness than memory subsets.

With V trimmed by 4 bases and J by 3 bases, 7 bases remained unmatched. The CDR3 covers 15 residues. Germline V gene sequence: CDR1 SGHRS, CDR2 YFSETQ. Authors' data handling: Filtering was not the same, since immunoSEQ gave junction-only sequences without quality scores. TCRdb's copy holds only in-frame clones and misses some; the assay was immunoSEQ multiplex PCR. V, J and clone size reflect that table, while D and trimming were determined from the DNA. In the table there are millions of clones, approximately 94% of which are singletons. About this clone itself: Antigen unknown.

The receptor was isolated from a young man in good health. The V gene is TRBV5-1, the J gene TRBJ1-5; 7 bases match TRBD1. The sample was naive CD4+ T cells sorted from blood. The subset was: CD45RA+ positively selected. The CDR3 nucleotides read TGCGCCAGCAGCGAGTCTGGGACAGACAATCAGCCCCAGCATTTT. Protein product: CASSESGTDNQPQHF. Full variable domain (missing parts from reference TRBV5-1 and TRBJ1-5): KAGVTQTPRYLIKTRGQQVTLSCSPISGHRSVSWYQQTPGQGLQFLFEYFSETQRNKGNFPGRFSGRQFSNSRSEMNVSTLELGDSALYLCASSESGTDNQPQHFGDGTRLSIL.